Listed below are T cell receptor beta chains from one sample, sequenced in a study of cytomegalovirus exposure and HLA in healthy donors. Repertoires were generated with immunoSEQ multiplex PCR, while TCRdb's copy carries only in-frame clones and drops some. The table lists approximately 190,000 clones, approximately 78% of them singletons. Source material: PBMCs. The receptors were gathered from a woman aged 45-60 years in good health and CMV-seropositive. Each CDR3 is given with its conserved first and last residue. A D gene is named only where the DNA matches it firmly. Size is omitted from some rows. Given values are once, few, many or a class for expanded clones.

CDR3 DNA: TGTGCCAGCAGCGTCGGGGGGCACACAGATACGCAGTATTTT
CDR3 protein: CASSVGGHTDTQYF
clone size: .
J gene: TRBJ2-3
V gene: TRBV9
D gene: .

CDR3 DNA: TGCGCCAGCAGCCCCGGGTGGGGGGCCGAGGACAGGAGGCAGTATTTT
CDR3 protein: CASSPGWGAEDRRQYF
clone size: .
J gene: TRBJ2-3
V gene: TRBV4-1
D gene: .

CDR3 DNA: TGTGCCAGTACCCCGGGAGGGAGCCTCAATCAGCCCCAGCATTTT
CDR3 protein: CASTPGGSLNQPQHF
clone size: .
J gene: TRBJ1-5
V gene: TRBV19
D gene: .

CDR3 DNA: TGTGCCAGTAGTATAACAGGGGGGGGTTTCCAAGAGACCCAGTACTTC
CDR3 protein: CASSITGGGFQETQYF
clone size: few
J gene: TRBJ2-5
V gene: TRBV19
D gene: .

CDR3 DNA: TGTGCCAGCAGCGTAGAAGGTCCAGAGGACTACGAGCAGTACTTC
CDR3 protein: CASSVEGPEDYEQYF
clone size: .
J gene: TRBJ2-7
V gene: TRBV9
D gene: .

CDR3 DNA: TGTGCCAGCTCACCATTTGGAGTAGGCAGTCCCTCGGAGGGCCAGTACTTC
CDR3 protein: CASSPFGVGSPSEGQYF
clone size: .
J gene: TRBJ2-5
V gene: TRBV18
D gene: .

CDR3 DNA: TGTGCCAGCAGCGTAGGGACAGGGGCTGGTTCACCCCTCCACTTT
CDR3 protein: CASSVGTGAGSPLHF
clone size: .
J gene: TRBJ1-6
V gene: TRBV9
D gene: TRBD1

CDR3 DNA: TGTGCCAGCAGCCTGACAGCGAGCTCTGGAAACACCATATATTTT
CDR3 protein: CASSLTASSGNTIYF
clone size: .
J gene: TRBJ1-3
V gene: TRBV7-2
D gene: .

CDR3 DNA: TGTGCCAGCAGCTTCTCGGGCAGGGGTGGCGTCAATGAGCAGTTCTTC
CDR3 protein: CASSFSGRGGVNEQFF
clone size: .
J gene: TRBJ2-1
V gene: TRBV11-2
D gene: .

CDR3 DNA: TGCGCCAGCAGCGGACTAGCGGGGGGCCCAGATACGCAGTATTTT
CDR3 protein: CASSGLAGGPDTQYF
clone size: .
J gene: TRBJ2-3
V gene: TRBV10-1
D gene: TRBD2

CDR3 DNA: TGCGCCAGCAGGGACAGGATAACGGATACGCAGTATTTT
CDR3 protein: CASRDRITDTQYF
clone size: .
J gene: TRBJ2-3
V gene: TRBV10-2
D gene: TRBD1

CDR3 DNA: TGTGCCAGCAGTTTAGACAGGCTATCGAATTATGGCTACACCTTC
CDR3 protein: CASSLDRLSNYGYTF
clone size: .
J gene: TRBJ1-2
V gene: TRBV28
D gene: .

CDR3 DNA: TGCAGCGTTGAGTTAGCGGGGGACCCCCAAGAGACCCAGTACTTC
CDR3 protein: CSVELAGDPQETQYF
clone size: .
J gene: TRBJ2-5
V gene: TRBV29-1
D gene: TRBD2

CDR3 DNA: TGTGCCAGCAGGAACGGGAGCTACCAAGAGACCCAGTACTTC
CDR3 protein: CASRNGSYQETQYF
clone size: .
J gene: TRBJ2-5
V gene: TRBV6-4
D gene: .

CDR3 DNA: TGTGCCAGCAGCTTGGCACTAGCGGGAGGGCCCGTAGATACGCAGTATTTT
CDR3 protein: CASSLALAGGPVDTQYF
clone size: .
J gene: TRBJ2-3
V gene: TRBV5-4
D gene: TRBD2